Listed below are T cell receptor beta chains from one sample, sequenced in a study of blood T cell repertoires in COVID-19. Some clones are missing from TCRdb's copy, which holds only in-frame ones; the method was immunoSEQ multiplex PCR. The sample carries approximately 88,000 clones, around nine tenths recorded once. Sequenced input: peripheral blood. The receptors originated from a woman in her fifties or sixties in a cohort sampled during active COVID-19. Both conserved end residues are part of each CDR3. D genes are given only for firm matches. The size of a clone is reported for some rows only, either as once, few or many, or as a class for expanded clones.

>TRBJ2-1|TRBV27|NA|NA
CASSPSYDRYNEQFF
TGTGCCAGCAGTCCCTCATACGACAGATACAATGAGCAGTTCTTC
>TRBJ1-3|TRBV5-1|NA|NA
CASSLAPYRVSGNTIYF
TGCGCCAGCAGCTTAGCCCCCTACAGGGTCTCTGGAAACACCATATATTTT
>TRBJ1-3|TRBV18|NA|TRBD1
CASSLGQVGSGNTIYF
TGTGCCAGCTCACTCGGACAGGTTGGCTCTGGAAACACCATATATTTT
>TRBJ2-7|TRBV30|NA|TRBD1
CAWSPWDGDRASEQYF
TGTGCCTGGAGCCCCTGGGACGGGGACAGGGCGTCCGAGCAGTACTTC
>TRBJ1-2|TRBV23-1|NA|NA
CASAGRGPYGYTF
TGCGCCAGTGCGGGGAGGGGCCCTTATGGCTACACCTTC
>TRBJ2-1|TRBV9|NA|TRBD1
CASNRDSLYNEQFF
TGTGCCAGCAACCGGGACAGCCTCTACAATGAGCAGTTCTTC
>TRBJ2-1|TRBV6-1|NA|NA
CASSEYVVASANRYNEQFF
TGTGCCAGCAGTGAATATGTAGTCGCTAGCGCGAATCGGTACAATGAGCAGTTCTTC
>TRBJ2-5|TRBV5-1|NA|NA
CASSLGGGQETQYF
TGCGCCAGCAGCTTGGGAGGGGGCCAAGAGACCCAGTACTTC
>TRBJ1-2|TRBV11-1|NA|NA
CASSLGEDYGYTF
TGTGCCAGCAGCTTAGGGGAGGACTATGGCTACACCTTC
>TRBJ2-1|TRBV15|NA|TRBD2
CATSRDGGDPYNEQFF
TGTGCCACCAGCAGAGATGGGGGGGACCCCTACAATGAGCAGTTCTTC
>TRBJ1-5|TRBV27|NA|TRBD1
CASRPQGRYSNQPQHF
TGTGCCAGCAGGCCACAGGGGCGGTATAGCAATCAGCCCCAGCATTTT
>TRBJ2-2|TRBV19|NA|NA
CASSFLSGTGELFF
TGTGCCAGCAGTTTCCTTAGCGGCACCGGGGAGCTGTTTTTT
>TRBJ2-3|TRBV7-6|NA|TRBD2
CASSLASGGNTDTQYF
TGTGCCAGCAGCTTAGCTTCGGGGGGGAACACAGATACGCAGTATTTT
>TRBJ2-7|TRBV13|NA|TRBD2
CASHSGSIYEQYF
TGTGCCAGCCATAGCGGGAGTATCTACGAGCAGTACTTC
>TRBJ1-1|TRBV15|NA|TRBD1
CATSREDRANTEAFF
TGTGCCACCAGCAGAGAAGACAGGGCGAACACTGAAGCTTTCTTT
>TRBJ2-1|TRBV10-3|NA|TRBD2
CATGLASDEQFF
TGTGCCACGGGACTAGCGAGCGATGAGCAGTTCTTC
>TRBJ2-5|TRBV20-1|NA|NA
CSASTAPPGETQYF
TGCAGTGCTAGTACTGCACCTCCTGGAGAGACCCAGTACTTC
>TRBJ2-2|TRBV9|NA|NA
CASSPPGVGTGELFF
TGTGCCAGCAGCCCGCCCGGGGTGGGGACCGGGGAGCTGTTTTTT
>TRBJ2-7|TRBV29-1|NA|NA
CSTKETGSYEQYF
TGCAGTACGAAGGAGACAGGTTCCTACGAGCAGTACTTC
>TRBJ2-5|TRBV7-9|NA|TRBD1
CASSLGTGVGTQYF
TGTGCCAGCAGCTTAGGAACAGGGGTGGGGACCCAGTACTTC
>TRBJ2-3|TRBV7-9|NA|NA
CASSLTPDGSHRDTQYF
TGTGCCAGCAGCTTAACCCCAGATGGGTCTCACAGAGATACGCAGTATTTT
>TRBJ1-5|TRBV28|NA|TRBD1
CASSRSDRGLNQPQHF
TGTGCCAGCAGTCGGTCAGACAGGGGATTAAATCAGCCCCAGCATTTT
>TRBJ2-1|TRBV30|once|NA
CAWKQGVTYNEQFF
TGTGCCTGGAAACAGGGAGTCACCTACAATGAGCAGTTCTTC
>TRBJ1-5|TRBV6-6|once|TRBD1
CASTSTDRGPVQPQHF
TGTGCCAGCACCTCGACGGACAGGGGGCCGGTTCAGCCCCAGCATTTT
>TRBJ2-7|TRBV11-2|few|NA
CASSVRVLWEQYF
TGTGCCAGCAGCGTCAGGGTTTTGTGGGAGCAGTACTTC
>TRBJ2-2|TRBV6-6|NA|NA
CASGARSGTGELFF
TGTGCCAGCGGGGCTAGGTCCGGAACCGGGGAGCTGTTTTTT
>TRBJ1-2|TRBV6-5|NA|NA
CASRKQGISGYTF
TGTGCCAGCAGGAAACAGGGCATCTCCGGCTACACCTTC
>TRBJ2-3|TRBV7-6|NA|NA
CASSPQGLLTDTQYF
TGTGCCAGCAGCCCCCAGGGGCTACTCACAGATACGCAGTATTTT
>TRBJ2-6|TRBV24-1|NA|NA
CATSDVVPSGVSGANVLTF
TGTGCCACCAGTGATGTCGTTCCGTCCGGGGTCTCTGGGGCCAACGTCCTGACTTTC
>TRBJ2-3|TRBV3-1/TRBV3-2|few|NA
CASSLSTDTQYF
TGTGCCAGCAGCCTATCCACAGATACGCAGTATTTT
>TRBJ1-1|TRBV4-1|NA|NA
CASSQTGPNTEAFF
TGCGCCAGCAGCCAGACAGGACCGAACACTGAAGCTTTCTTT
>TRBJ1-5|TRBV4-1|NA|NA
CASSQEVTGPQHF
TGCGCCAGCAGCCAAGAAGTTACGGGTCCCCAGCATTTT
>TRBJ2-5|TRBV7-8|NA|TRBD2
CASSLGLAGGLETQYF
TGTGCCAGCAGCTTAGGGCTAGCGGGGGGCCTGGAGACCCAGTACTTC
>TRBJ1-2|TRBV5-1|once|TRBD1
CASSEHRGWEYGYTF
TGCGCCAGCAGCGAGCACAGGGGATGGGAGTATGGCTACACCTTC
>TRBJ2-1|TRBV4-2|NA|TRBD2
CASSQGTSGGEHNEQFF
TGTGCCAGCAGCCAAGGGACTAGCGGGGGGGAACACAATGAGCAGTTCTTC
>TRBJ2-7|TRBV20-1|NA|NA
CSASKGISYEQYF
TGCAGTGCTAGTAAGGGGATCTCCTACGAGCAGTACTTC
>TRBJ2-2|TRBV4-1|NA|TRBD2
CASSHPGEGGELFF
TGCGCCAGCAGCCATCCCGGGGAGGGCGGGGAGCTGTTTTTT
>TRBJ1-3|TRBV5-5|once|TRBD1
CASSKTGGHSGNTIYF
TGTGCCAGCAGCAAGACAGGGGGCCACTCTGGAAACACCATATATTTT
>TRBJ1-3|TRBV4-1|NA|NA
CASSQVSVGTIYF
TGCGCCAGCAGCCAAGTCTCGGTCGGTACCATATATTTT
>TRBJ2-1|TRBV6-5|NA|TRBD2
CASRIEREGANEQFF
TGTGCCAGCAGAATTGAGCGGGAGGGGGCGAATGAGCAGTTCTTC
>TRBJ1-1|TRBV25-1|NA|TRBD1
CASSANAGQTKGTEAFF
TGTGCCAGCAGTGCCAATGCGGGACAGACGAAGGGCACTGAAGCTTTCTTT
>TRBJ2-5|TRBV5-1|NA|TRBD2
CASSLASRNSGRSETQYF
TGCGCCAGCAGCTTGGCCAGCCGGAATAGCGGGAGGTCGGAGACCCAGTACTTC
>TRBJ2-7|TRBV18|NA|TRBD1
CASSQSGGGYEQYF
TGTGCCAGCTCCCAGTCAGGGGGCGGCTACGAGCAGTACTTC
>TRBJ1-5|TRBV1|NA|NA
CTSSHLPGQGNQPQHF
TGCACCAGCAGCCACCTCCCGGGACAGGGAAATCAGCCCCAGCATTTT
>TRBJ2-6|TRBV27|NA|NA
CASQQVGANVLTF
TGTGCCAGCCAACAGGTGGGGGCCAACGTCCTGACTTTC
>TRBJ2-3|TRBV29-1|NA|TRBD2
CSLAGGLLGTDTQYF
TGCAGTTTAGCGGGAGGCTTACTGGGGACAGATACGCAGTATTTT
>TRBJ1-6|TRBV11-2|NA|NA
CASSAGKARGNSPLHF
TGTGCCAGCAGCGCAGGGAAGGCCAGGGGTAATTCACCCCTCCACTTT
>TRBJ2-7|TRBV11-3|NA|TRBD1
CASSPPGTGNNEQYF
TGTGCCAGCAGCCCTCCCGGGACAGGGAACAACGAGCAGTACTTC
>TRBJ1-2|TRBV6-6|NA|TRBD1
CASTREGAGGYTF
TGTGCCAGCACCCGTGAGGGGGCCGGTGGCTACACCTTC
>TRBJ2-1|TRBV21-1|NA|NA
CASSPIESNEQFF
TGTGCCAGCAGCCCAATTGAGTCCAATGAGCAGTTCTTC